The present T cell receptor beta chain was sequenced within a study of blood T cells in healthy people across ages. Study-wide results and caveats: It was the long-lived donors that had more naive CD4+ cells and higher diversity than aged donors.

For the second PCR, which ran for 7 to 11 cycles, a sample-barcoded 5' primer and a J-beta primer mix were used. Researchers report that a template-switch adaptor with 12 random nucleotides tagged each cDNA molecule. One entry per CDR3 protein, called by TCRdb with MiXCR from the 5' RACE reads. Of about 640,000 distinct CDR3 sequences in the sample, 58% were seen once. Germline CDR1 and CDR2: KGHSH and LQKENI. V lost 6 bases to trimming and J lost 0 bases, with 23 bases between them. The length of the CDR3 is 18 residues. Points on this clonotype: The antigen is unknown.

Sequenced: blood. The TCR was taken from a man aged 60-69 years in good health. The rearrangement uses TRBV18 and TRBJ1-1; TRBD1 is a possible D gene (6 bases). The CDR3 region is CASSPSSPQTGMNTEAFF. The CDR3 region has the DNA TGTGCCAGCTCCCCTTCGAGCCCCCAGACAGGAATGAACACTGAAGCTTTCTTT.